Listed here is a single TCR beta chain. Its specific antigen is unknown. Per-base qualities were not stored, and no clone one base away is much larger. The immunoSEQ Assay, a bias-controlled multiplex PCR, was used to amplify TCRbeta CDR3 regions from genomic DNA. Regarding the original processing steps: The number of nucleated cells in each sample was estimated by amplification of reference gene primers within the assay. Sequence reads were collapsed and filtered to measure the absolute abundance of every unique TCRbeta CDR3 rearrangement. For each sample, productive Simpson clonality was calculated as the square root of Simpson's diversity index over productive rearrangements. Held by TCRdb, this immuneACCESS table contains in-frame sequences only and omits some clones. Under half of the omission traces to an unresolved V gene where checked; the cause of the rest is unknown. That table gives V, J and clone size, and the DNA gave D and trimming. The sample has tens of thousands of clones on record, around 82% of them singletons. Around 12% of the sample belongs to the ten largest clones.

The germline V gene gives CDR1 as SQVTM and CDR2 as ANQGSEA. The CDR3 goes from the cysteine to the phenylalanine over 13 residues. CDR3 DNA is the only sequence kept; it has 39 bases, read in frame from the first base. The junction shows trimming of 4 bases on V and 3 bases on J, and the gene matches do not reach 6 bases of it. This sample was taken from a study of blood T cell repertoires in COVID-19 (dated by TCRdb to 2018 to 2021). Regarding the study in general: The collaborator samples originated in the United States, Italy and Spain and spanned the acute and convalescent phases of COVID-19. The prospective study material was composed of cDNA or gDNA derived from T cells, B-cell-depleted T cells, or PBMCs. The dataset comprised deeply sampled blood TCRbeta repertoires from subjects exposed to, actively infected with, or recovered from COVID-19. The repertoires were released in a freely available public database intended as a resource for research on the immune response to SARS-CoV-2. The samples were drawn from the first 160 participants of the ongoing ImmuneRACE study and from 1,254 subjects provided by 6 global collaborators. Nearly every sample came with metadata listing a de-identified subject ID, COVID-19 status, age in years and sex. Where available, HLA class I and class II types were taken from metadata supplied by the sample provider and were not determined by assay-based typing.

The collaborating institutions used their own protocols to collect whole blood in K2EDTA tubes. For TCRbeta analysis, collaborators shipped samples in one of three forms: frozen whole blood, isolated PBMCs, or DNA extracted from either of those sample types. On the study overall, not on this receptor specifically: The quantity of clinical and demographic metadata differed by source and by participant and was supplied without curation.

The TCR comes from a human donor in a cohort sampled during active COVID-19. The sequenced material came from peripheral blood. The rearranged segments are TRBV29-1 and TRBJ2-7; 7 bases in the middle match TRBD1. The nucleotide sequence reads TGCAGCGTTGCAGACAGGGTCATCTACGAGCAGTACTTC. It specifies CSVADRVIYEQYF.